Below, 19 T cell receptor beta chains from the same sample are listed, as sequenced in a study of blood T cells in healthy people across ages. Combining a sample-barcoded 5' primer with a J-beta primer mix, a second PCR ran for roughly 7 to 12 cycles. Via MiXCR, TCRdb re-called the 5' RACE reads, giving one row per CDR3 protein. The sample carries a few hundred thousand distinct CDR3 sequences, around 27% recorded once. Specimen: blood. Every receptor here comes from a woman aged 65 to 85 in good health.

This clonotype occurred a few times. The V gene is TRBV28, the J gene TRBJ1-6; D gene uncertain. The V gene lost 4 bases and the J gene lost 10 bases, with 17 bases spanning the gap. The CDR3 loop spans 15 amino acids. Germline V gene sequence: CDR1 MDHEN, CDR2 SYDVKM. The CDR3 is CASSSPVLGGSPLHF. The CDR3 coding sequence is TGTGCCAGCAGTTCCCCAGTCCTCGGAGGGTCACCCCTCCACTTT.

This clonotype was counted between two and nine times. The chain has TRBV7-2 and TRBJ1-6; D unclear. The CDR3 is 16 residues long. Germline V gene lookup returns CDR1 SGHTA and CDR2 FQGNSA. Trimming cost V 0 bases and J 4 bases, with 10 bases left between them. CDR3 DNA sequence: TGTGCCAGCAGCTTAGCGCGAGGGATATATAATTCACCCCTCCACTTT. Its translation: CASSLARGIYNSPLHF.

This chain uses TRBV5-1 with TRBJ2-7, with TRBD1 identical over 8 bases. Per the germline V gene, CDR1 is SGHRS and CDR2 is YFSETQ. With 0 bases clipped from V and 2 bases from J, the junction kept 1 base outside the gene matches. The CDR3 has 14 residues. This CDR3 is CASSLGTGPYEQYF. The CDR3 region has the DNA TGCGCCAGCAGCTTGGGGACAGGGCCCTACGAGCAGTACTTC.

In its sample, this clonotype was seen a few times. This chain links TRBV27 with TRBJ2-3, with 10 bases fitting TRBD1. This CDR3 has 15 residues. Trimming at V came to 5 bases and at J to 1 base, leaving 3 bases not matched to a gene. CDR1 and CDR2 from the germline V gene are MNHEY and SMNVEV (reference sequence). The CDR3 DNA reads TGTGCCAGCAGTCTCGGACAGGGGGGCACAGATACGCAGTATTTT. This encodes CASSLGQGGTDTQYF.

In this sample, this clonotype turned up a few times. The genes are TRBV21-1 and TRBJ2-3. TRBV21-1 is given as a pseudogene. This CDR3 contains 15 residues. This CDR3 reads CASSKSAGSGDTQYF. For the CDR3, the DNA is TGTGCCAGCAGCAAATCTGCAGGCTCGGGAGATACGCAGTATTTT.

The chain is built from TRBV20-1 and TRBJ2-5; D might be TRBD1 (6 bases). TRBJ2-1 explains the end of the DNA better; the J call may be wrong. CDR1 and CDR2 (germline): DFQATT, SNEGSKA (reference sequence). CDR3 length: 12 amino acids. The CDR3 loop is CSAPTGTGEQFF. CDR3 DNA: TGCAGTGCTCCCACAGGGACGGGTGAGCAGTTCTTC.

This clonotype was seen a handful of times. A clone one base away is much larger, so this may be a read error. This chain links TRBV20-1 with TRBJ2-3; D not certain. The DNA matches TRBJ1-5 better at its end, which makes the J call doubtful. Germline V gene data show CDR1 as DFQATT and CDR2 as SNEGSKA (reference sequence). This CDR3 contains 11 residues. CDR3 sequence reads: CSASPGDTQHF. CDR3 DNA: TGCAGTGCTAGCCCCGGAGATACGCAGCATTTT.

This chain joins TRBV7-8 and TRBJ2-1; 9 bases are a match to TRBD1. CDR1 is SGHVS, CDR2 FQNEAQ, per germline. The CDR3 extends over 18 amino acids. The J segment lost 1 base and the V segment lost 2 bases, leaving 9 bases of the junction unmatched. CDR3 amino acids: CASSLRPRGTGSYNEQFF. The DNA of the CDR3 is TGTGCCAGCAGCTTAAGGCCCCGGGGGACAGGGTCCTACAATGAGCAGTTCTTC.

The table lists this clonotype with a count of one. V is TRBV12-5 and J is TRBJ2-2, with no clear D. Trimming left V 7 bases short and J 3 bases short, with 6 bases between. Germline V lookup: CDR1 LGHNT, CDR2 FRNRAP. The CDR3 has 12 amino acids. CDR3 sequence (DNA): TGTGCTAGTGCCCAAGACACCGGGGAGCTGTTTTTT. It encodes CASAQDTGELFF.

Points on this clonotype: Possible read error: a much larger clone is one base away. The CDR3 loop reads CSAQPGQGQVTQYF. The DNA for the CDR3 is TGCAGTGCACAACCGGGACAGGGCCAAGTGACCCAGTACTTC. This rearrangement joins TRBV20-1 to TRBJ2-5, with TRBD1 matching over 9 bases. Germline V gene sequence: CDR1 DFQATT, CDR2 SNEGSKA (reference sequence). The CDR3 totals 14 residues.

The J gene is TRBJ2-1, the V gene TRBV18; 7 positions match TRBD1. There are 16 residues in the CDR3. Germline V gene lookup returns CDR1 KGHSH and CDR2 LQKENI. Unmatched junction bases numbered 14, after V lost 3 bases and J lost 9 bases. The chain's CDR3 is CASSPSLDRSLGEQFF. In DNA form, the CDR3 reads TGTGCCAGCTCACCGTCCCTGGACAGGTCCTTGGGTGAGCAGTTCTTC.

To note about this clonotype: The junction departs from germline at one end; a sequencing error may be responsible. J is TRBJ2-3 and V is TRBV12-3 or TRBV12-4; D may be TRBD1 (5 bases). The CDR3 contains 12 residues. The CDR3, as DNA: TGTGCCAGCAGCCAGGGCACAGATACGGAGTATTTT. Residues: CASSQGTDTEYF.

The CDR3 spells CASRSLGGGPHEQFF. CDR3 DNA sequence: TGTGCCAGCAGATCTCTAGGGGGGGGGCCACATGAGCAGTTCTTC. The chain joins TRBV7-7 to TRBJ2-1; D may be TRBD2 (7 bases). The CDR3 extends over 15 amino acids. V lost 6 bases and J lost 8, with 20 bases in between. Germline CDR1 is SSHAT and CDR2 is FNYEAQ (reference sequence).

CDR3 amino acids: CASSAGPGANVLTF. The DNA of the CDR3 is TGTGCCAGTAGCGCAGGGCCAGGGGCCAACGTCCTGACTTTC. The chain uses TRBV19 and TRBJ2-6, with D tentatively TRBD1 (5 bases). The CDR3 runs 14 residues. Trimming stripped 6 bases from V and 4 bases from J, with 10 bases between. Germline values: CDR1 LNHDA, CDR2 SQIVND (reference sequence).

The rearrangement links TRBV4-1 to TRBJ2-5; 12 nucleotides line up with TRBD2. There are 17 residues in the CDR3. V lost 2 bases and J lost 5; bases outside the gene matches: 9. The germline V gene encodes CDR1 MGHRA and CDR2 YSYEKL. The CDR3: CASSQLGLAGPGETQYF. The CDR3 nucleotides read TGCGCCAGCAGCCAACTAGGACTAGCGGGGCCGGGGGAGACCCAGTACTTC.

The chain employs TRBV28 and TRBJ1-3, with a weak D call TRBD1 (6 bases). Trimming stripped 4 bases from V and 0 bases from J, with 22 bases between. Germline-derived CDR1 and CDR2 are MDHEN and SYDVKM. The CDR3 contains 19 residues. CDR3 DNA: TGTGCCAGCAGTTCAAAGGACAGAAAACACCTAAACTCTGGAAACACCATATATTTT. Its protein product is CASSSKDRKHLNSGNTIYF.

This clonotype appeared a few times. The junction differs from germline at one of its ends, possibly a read error. The V and J genes are TRBV4-1 and TRBJ2-7; tentative D call: TRBD1 (6 bases). The CDR3 has 13 amino acids. The germline V gene encodes CDR1 MGHRA and CDR2 YSYEKL. The CDR3 sequence is CASSFDRTYGQYF. The CDR3 DNA reads as TGCGCCAGCAGTTTCGACAGGACCTACGGGCAGTACTTC.

This chain links TRBV11-2 with TRBJ2-1, with 8 positions matching TRBD2. The end of the DNA fits TRBJ2-7 better, so the J call may be wrong. The CDR3 is 14 residues long. The V gene's germline CDR1 is SGHAT and CDR2 FQNNGV. The CDR3 sequence is CASSIEREWGEQYF. The CDR3 region has the DNA TGTGCCAGCAGCATTGAGCGGGAGTGGGGCGAGCAGTACTTC.

J is TRBJ1-2 and V is TRBV6-5; no firm D call. V gave up 0 bases and J gave up 4 bases, with 6 bases separating them. This CDR3 is 13 amino acids long. The germline V gene encodes CDR1 MNHEY and CDR2 SVGAGI. The CDR3: CASSYSGSYGYTF. CDR3 in DNA: TGTGCCAGCAGTTACTCAGGGAGCTATGGCTACACCTTC.